This T cell receptor beta chain was profiled in a study of response to subunit inactivated influenza vaccine. Study findings and constraints: The authors suggested that few new T cells are recruited per seasonal influenza vaccination.

Each CDR3 protein gets one entry after TCRdb re-called the RT-PCR reads with MiXCR. The repertoire holds about 520,000 distinct CDR3 sequences, 9.5% to 12% seen once, with 9.5% to 15% in the top ten. As to this clonotype: Its antigen is as yet unknown.

With V trimmed by 5 bases and J by 0 bases, 5 bases remained unmatched. CDR1 is MNHEY and CDR2 is SMNVEV in the germline V gene (reference sequence). The CDR3 runs to 16 residues. The sequencing used PBMCs from blood, collected about 40 days after vaccination. V usage is TRBV27 and J usage is TRBJ2-1, with 9 bases lining up with TRBD2. The source of this sequence is a man in his fifties who received an inactivated influenza vaccine. The CDR3 nucleotides read TGTGCCAGCAGTCCGTTAGCGGGGGCCTCCTACAATGAGCAGTTCTTC. This encodes CASSPLAGASYNEQFF.